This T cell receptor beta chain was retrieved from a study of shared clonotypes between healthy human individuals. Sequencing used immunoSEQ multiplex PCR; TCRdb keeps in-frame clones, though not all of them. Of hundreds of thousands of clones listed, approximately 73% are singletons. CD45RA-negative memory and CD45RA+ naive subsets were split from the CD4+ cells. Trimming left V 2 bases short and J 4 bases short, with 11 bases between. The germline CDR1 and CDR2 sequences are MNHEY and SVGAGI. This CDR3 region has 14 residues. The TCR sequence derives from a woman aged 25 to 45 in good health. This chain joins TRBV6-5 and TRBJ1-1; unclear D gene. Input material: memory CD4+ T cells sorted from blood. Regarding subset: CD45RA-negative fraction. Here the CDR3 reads CASSYGILGTEAFF. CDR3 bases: TGTGCCAGCAGTTACGGGATTTTGGGCACTGAAGCTTTCTTT.